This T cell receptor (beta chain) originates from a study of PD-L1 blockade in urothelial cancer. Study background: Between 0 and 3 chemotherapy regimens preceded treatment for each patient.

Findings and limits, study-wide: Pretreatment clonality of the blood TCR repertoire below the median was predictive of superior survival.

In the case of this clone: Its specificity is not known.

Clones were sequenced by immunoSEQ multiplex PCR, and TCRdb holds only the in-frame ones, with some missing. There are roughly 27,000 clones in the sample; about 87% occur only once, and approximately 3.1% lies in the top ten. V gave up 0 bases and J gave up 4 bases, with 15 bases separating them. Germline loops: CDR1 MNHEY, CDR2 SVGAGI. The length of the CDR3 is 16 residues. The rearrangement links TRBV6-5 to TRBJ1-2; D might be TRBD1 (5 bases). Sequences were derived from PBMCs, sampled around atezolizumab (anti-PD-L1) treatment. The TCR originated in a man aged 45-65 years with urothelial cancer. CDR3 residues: CASSYSRDGALYGYTF. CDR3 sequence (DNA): TGTGCCAGCAGTTACTCGCGGGACGGGGCACTCTATGGCTACACCTTC.